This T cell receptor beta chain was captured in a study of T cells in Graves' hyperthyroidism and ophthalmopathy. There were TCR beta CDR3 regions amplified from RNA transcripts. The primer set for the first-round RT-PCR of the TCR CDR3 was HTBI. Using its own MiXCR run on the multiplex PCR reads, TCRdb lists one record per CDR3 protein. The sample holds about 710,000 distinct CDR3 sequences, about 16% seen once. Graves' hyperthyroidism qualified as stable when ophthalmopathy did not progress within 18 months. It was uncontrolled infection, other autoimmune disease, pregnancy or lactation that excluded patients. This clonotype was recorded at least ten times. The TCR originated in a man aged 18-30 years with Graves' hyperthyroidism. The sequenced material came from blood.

The CDR3 region is CSAAGDRVETQYF. CDR3 bases: TGCAGTGCTGCCGGTGATCGAGTTGAGACCCAGTACTTC. The chain carries TRBV20-1 and TRBJ2-5; D is ambiguous. CDR1 and CDR2 from the germline V gene are DFQATT and SNEGSKA (reference sequence). There are 13 residues in the CDR3. V lost 5 bases to trimming and J lost 5 bases, with 15 bases between them.